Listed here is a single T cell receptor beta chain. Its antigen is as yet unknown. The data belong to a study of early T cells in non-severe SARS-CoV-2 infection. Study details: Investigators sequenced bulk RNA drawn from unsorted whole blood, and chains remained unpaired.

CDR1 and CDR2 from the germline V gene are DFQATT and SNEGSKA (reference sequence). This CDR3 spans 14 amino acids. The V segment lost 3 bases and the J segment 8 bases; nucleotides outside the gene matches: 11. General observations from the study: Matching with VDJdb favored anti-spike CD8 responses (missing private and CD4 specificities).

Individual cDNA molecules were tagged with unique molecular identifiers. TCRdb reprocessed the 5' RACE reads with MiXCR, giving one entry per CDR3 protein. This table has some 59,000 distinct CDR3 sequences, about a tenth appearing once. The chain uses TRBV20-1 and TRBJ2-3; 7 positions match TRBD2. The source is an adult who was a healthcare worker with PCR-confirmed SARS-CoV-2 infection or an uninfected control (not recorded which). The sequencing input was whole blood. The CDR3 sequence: CSARTGTTRGTQYF. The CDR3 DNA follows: TGCAGTGCTAGGACCGGGACTACTCGCGGTACGCAGTATTTT.